The present entry profiles one T cell receptor beta chain with its context. This clonotype was seen repeatedly, ten times or more. Its antigen is not yet known. No much larger clone exists at a distance of one base, and base qualities are not known. For repertoire sequencing, TCR beta CDR3 regions were amplified from RNA transcripts. The first round was an RT-PCR using HTBI primers with the Qiagen OneStep RT-PCR kit, and this first round was followed by a second-round multiplex PCR, then size selection and purification. The libraries underwent paired-end sequencing with 100 bp reads on an Illumina HiSeq2000. The paper's data handling went like this. SOAPnuke was used for read processing, and reads with adapters, uncalled bases, a mean Phred below 15, or no exact constant-primer or identifier match were discarded. High-quality paired reads were merged with COPE v1.2.5. Unique nucleotide sequences were defined as clonotypes and aligned to IMGT TRB V, D and J references using MiTCR v1.1. The analysis was limited to V-J combinations with a frequency above 0.0001, which together covered 99.2% of the repertoires. For each V-J combination, a TCR clonal expansion and chaos score was defined as the ratio of F50 clonal expansion to chaos observed in the TCRdist matrix. Features were reduced by Welch's t-statistics and random forest to 10 to 15 V-J combinations, which fed a naive Bayes classifier. The similarity between thyroid and blood repertoires was quantified using the Morisita-Horn index. The raw public reads went through TCRdb reprocessing: fastp at Q25, MiXCR clone calling, in-frame beta chains kept. Rows are combined by CDR3 protein, so each entry shows the most common genes and DNA. It is TCRdb's table, rather than the study itself, that gives the V and J calls and clone size. Recorded for this sample are roughly 350,000 distinct CDR3 sequences; about a sixth of them occurred a single time. The ten largest clonotypes hold roughly 2.6% of the sample.

A patient counted as having stable hyperthyroidism if there was no progression to ophthalmopathy within 18 months of follow-up. Patients with hyperthyroidism were aged 18 to 65 years, had been newly diagnosed, and had a disease duration of less than 2 months. Patients with other autoimmune diseases, uncontrolled infections, pregnancy or lactation were excluded. Diagnosis relied on clinical symptoms, serum thyroxine, TRAb, thyroid ultrasound and orbital computed tomography. PBMCs were isolated from 7.5 to 10 ml of fresh peripheral blood by Ficoll-Paque density gradient centrifugation. Total RNA was extracted with Trizol reagent and quality-checked on an Agilent 2100 Bioanalyzer. CDR1 and CDR2, per the germline V gene, are SGHRS and YFSETQ. Germline trimming amounts to 2 bases on V and 5 bases on J, with 6 as the count of junction bases outside the gene matches. Taken from cysteine to phenylalanine, the CDR3 has 14 residues. Only CDR3 DNA is held: 42 bases, read in frame from base 1.

This record belongs to a study of Graves' ophthalmopathy and Graves' hyperthyroidism (dated 2018 in TCRdb). Context from the whole study: Peripheral blood samples were taken at the time of initial diagnosis, before any treatment was given. To tell Graves' ophthalmopathy apart from Graves' hyperthyroidism, and to predict which patients would progress to ophthalmopathy, the study relied on TCR beta repertoire signatures. Following sample collection, hyperthyroidism patients were given methimazole at a starting dose of 30 mg daily, and ophthalmopathy patients were given high-dose intravenous methylprednisolone. A discovery set of 90 to 100 patients (around 45 ophthalmopathy, 55 to 60 stable hyperthyroidism) was enrolled to explore V-J signatures distinguishing ophthalmopathy from hyperthyroidism. In total, 135 blood samples were TCR-sequenced: 43 ophthalmopathy, some 75 hyperthyroidism and around 17 hyperthyroidism-to-ophthalmopathy patients. In roughly 6 hyperthyroidism patients, T-cell repertoires of thyroid tissue and blood were compared. The independent validation cohort included under 20 hyperthyroidism patients plus 17 patients who later progressed from hyperthyroidism to ophthalmopathy.

On the study overall, not on this receptor specifically: The 13-signature model separated ophthalmopathy from stable hyperthyroidism with approximately 90% sensitivity and 81.08% specificity in cross-validation, and 80%/75% in the test set. In validation, the model predicted ophthalmopathy progression with 70.59% sensitivity and roughly 78% specificity; more than ten predicted patients were CT-confirmed with GO in a median of approximately 6.5 months. Sample size was not statistically predetermined, and group allocation was not concealed from the investigators. Most expanded thyroid clonotypes with frequency above 0.001 were also detected in blood, suggesting blood repertoires may reflect the thyroid immune response.

This sequence uses TRBV5-1 and TRBJ2-7; 8 middle bases align to TRBD1. This TCR was recovered from an adult woman with stable Graves' hyperthyroidism. The sequencing input was peripheral blood. The DNA sequence follows: TGCGCCAGCAGCTTATCAGGGGGCAACCACGAGCAGTACTTC. This codes for CASSLSGGNHEQYF.